The clone carrying this T cell receptor beta chain occurred a few times. Individually, cDNA molecules had unique molecular identifiers attached to them. TCRdb recomputed calls from the 5' RACE reads with MiXCR, one row per CDR3 protein. The top ten clones hold roughly 3% of a sample with about 60,000 distinct CDR3 sequences, around 11% of them seen once. CDR3 length: 14 residues. V was pared by 6 bases and J by 3 bases, with 11 bases between. Germline values: CDR1 WNHNN, CDR2 SYGVQD (reference sequence). These data come from a study of early T cells in non-severe SARS-CoV-2 infection. About the study: Chains were unpaired, as sequencing was done on bulk RNA from unsorted whole blood.

This TCR was recovered from an adult who was a healthcare worker with PCR-confirmed SARS-CoV-2 infection or an uninfected control (not recorded which). The V and J genes are TRBV10-1 and TRBJ2-2; D is uncertain. Sequenced material: whole blood, taken at baseline. The CDR3 reads CASSPRSYTGELFF. The CDR3 DNA follows: TGCGCCAGCAGCCCCAGGAGCTACACCGGGGAGCTGTTTTTT.